What follows are 26 T cell receptor beta chains derived from one specimen sequenced in a study of regulatory T cells in long-lasting Graves disease. The authors built TCR beta libraries using iRepertoire HTBI primers and Arm-PCR of CDR3 regions. Each CDR3 protein gets one entry after TCRdb re-called the multiplex PCR reads with MiXCR. Among about 440,000 distinct CDR3 sequences, under 15% were seen once, and the ten largest hold approximately 16%. Stated time point: newly diagnosed GD, antithyroid drugs for less than 3 months. Making the TCR library involved RNA that had been extracted from PBMCs. These records were also assigned to another study, of T cells in Graves' hyperthyroidism and ophthalmopathy.

Sequences were derived from peripheral blood mononuclear cells (PBMCs), sampled at new diagnosis, from a patient treated with antithyroid drugs. These receptors came from a woman in her thirties with Graves disease.

V is TRBV2 and J is TRBJ1-3; D not certain. Germline V gives CDR1 SNHLY, CDR2 FYNNEI. Trimming removed 4 bases at V and 4 bases at J, with 11 bases between. CDR3 length: 14 residues. DNA of the CDR3: TGTGCCAGCAGTGGTGCGGCAGGCGGAAACACCATATATTTT. It codes for CASSGAAGGNTIYF.

This clonotype was recorded at least ten times. The chain uses TRBV27 and TRBJ2-5; D gene unclear. V was clipped by 5 bases and J by 4 bases, with 20 bases between them. Germline V gene sequence: CDR1 MNHEY, CDR2 SMNVEV (reference sequence). There are 16 residues in the CDR3. The chain's CDR3 is CASSPAPYGQRETQYF. CDR3 nucleotide sequence: TGTGCCAGCAGTCCCGCCCCCTATGGGCAACGAGAGACCCAGTACTTC.

There are many counts of this clonotype. The V gene is TRBV3-1, the J gene TRBJ2-3; TRBD2 matches 10 bases. This CDR3 contains 17 residues. Trimming cost V 3 bases and J 0 bases; bases outside gene matches: 6. Germline V CDR1 and CDR2: LGHDT, YNNKEL (reference sequence). CDR3 sequence: CASSHGTSEASTDTQYF. The CDR3 coding sequence is TGTGCCAGCAGCCACGGGACTAGCGAAGCTAGCACAGATACGCAGTATTTT.

This clonotype was recorded many times. The V and J genes are TRBV7-9 and TRBJ1-4; D uncertain. With 1 base removed from V and 7 bases from J, the gap between germline ends came to 13 bases. The CDR3 length is 15 residues. Germline V gene lookup returns CDR1 SEHNR and CDR2 FQNEAQ (reference sequence). DNA of the CDR3: TGTGCCAGCAGCTTAGACACCCGGTGGAGTGAAAAACTGTTTTTT. Translation gives CASSLDTRWSEKLFF.

This clonotype was observed at least ten times. The gene calls are TRBV7-9 and TRBJ2-3; 8 bases are shared with TRBD2. The CDR3 sequence is 15 residues long. With V trimmed by 3 bases and J by 1 base, 3 bases remained unmatched. Germline V CDR1 and CDR2: SEHNR, FQNEAQ (reference sequence). CDR3 sequence (DNA): TGTGCCAGCAGCTTGTCGACTAGCGGCACAGATACGCAGTATTTT. Protein: CASSLSTSGTDTQYF. The whole variable domain, filled in from reference TRBV7-9 and TRBJ2-3, reads DTGVSQNPRHKITKRGQNVTFRCDPISEHNRLYWYRQTLGQGPEFLTYFQNEAQLEKSRLLSDRFSAERPKGSFSTLEIQRTEQGDSAMYLCASSLSTSGTDTQYFGPGTRLTVL.

In its sample, this clonotype was seen a few times. The chain is built from TRBV4-1 and TRBJ1-5; D is unclear. V was shortened by 0 bases and J by 0 bases, with 6 bases between the two germline ends. The CDR3 spans 15 residues. Per germline, CDR1 MGHRA and CDR2 YSYEKL. The DNA for the CDR3 is TGCGCCAGCAGCCAAGACGACTATAGCAATCAGCCCCAGCATTTT. Translated, it gives CASSQDDYSNQPQHF.

The chain employs TRBV6-5 and TRBJ2-2; D remains ambiguous. V was trimmed by 2 bases and J by 2 bases, leaving 9 bases between them. CDR1 is MNHEY, CDR2 SVGAGI, per germline. The CDR3 is 15 residues long. CDR3 amino acids: CASSYKAGNTGELFF. In DNA form, the CDR3 reads TGTGCCAGCAGTTACAAAGCCGGAAACACCGGGGAGCTGTTTTTT.

This clonotype was detected many times. The chain carries TRBV3-1 and TRBJ2-1; unclear D gene. The CDR3 length is 12 residues. Germline CDR1 reads LGHDT; CDR2 reads YNNKEL (reference sequence). The V end was cut by 1 base, the J end by 5 bases, with 3 bases between. CDR3 DNA sequence: TGTGCCAGCAGCCAAGGACACAATGAGCAGTTCTTC. This encodes CASSQGHNEQFF.

The chain couples TRBV5-4 to TRBJ2-2, with 8 bases fitting TRBD2. Germline lookup yields CDR1 SGHNT and CDR2 YYREEE (reference sequence). CDR3 length: 16 amino acids. V was clipped by 4 bases and J by 4 bases; unmatched bases: 9. CDR3 nucleotides: TGTGCCAGCAGCGCAAGCTTAGCGGGACTCACCGGGGAGCTGTTTTTT. Protein product: CASSASLAGLTGELFF.

The J gene is TRBJ2-5, the V gene TRBV7-9, with 7 bases matching TRBD2. CDR1 is SEHNR and CDR2 is FQNEAQ in the germline V gene (reference sequence). V lost 3 bases, J lost 7 bases, and 5 bases stayed unmatched. CDR3 length equals 13 residues. The CDR3 region is CASSFRGSATQYF. CDR3 DNA sequence: TGTGCCAGCAGCTTTCGCGGGAGTGCGACCCAGTACTTC.

J is TRBJ2-5 and V is TRBV4-1, with 8 positions matching TRBD2. This CDR3 contains 13 residues. Trimming at V came to 2 bases and at J to 5 bases, leaving 1 base not matched to a gene. In germline, CDR1 is MGHRA, CDR2 YSYEKL. The CDR3 DNA follows: TGCGCCAGCAGCCAACCGGGGGGGGAGACCCAGTACTTC. Translation: CASSQPGGETQYF.

At least ten counts were recorded for this clonotype. The CDR3 DNA is TGTGCCAGCAAGACCGACCTCGCCTCCACCGGGGAGCTGTTTTTT. This translates into CASKTDLASTGELFF. J is TRBJ2-2 and V is TRBV5-4; D gene ambiguous. The V gene's germline CDR1 is SGHNT and CDR2 YYREEE (reference sequence). CDR3 length: 15 residues. The V end lost 6 bases, the J end lost 4 bases, and 16 bases lay between the germline ends. The full variable domain, in which reference TRBV5-4 and TRBJ2-2 provide the parts outside the CDR3, is ETGVTQSPTHLIKTRGQQVTLRCSSQSGHNTVSWYQQALGQGPQFIFQYYREEENGRGNFPPRFSGLQFPNYSSELNVNALELDDSALYLCASKTDLASTGELFFGEGSRLTVL.

A remark on this clonotype: Possible read error: a much larger clone is one base away. The rearrangement uses TRBV7-3 and TRBJ2-1; 10 bases match TRBD2. The junction had 4 bases not matched to a gene; V was cut back by 5 bases and J by 6 bases. The CDR3 covers 14 residues. Germline assignment: CDR1 SGHTA and CDR2 FQGTGA. The CDR3 DNA sequence: TGTGCCAGCAGCCAGACTAGCGGGCTCAATGAGCAGTTCTTC. It is translated as CASSQTSGLNEQFF.

This clonotype was detected only a few times. The chain links TRBV7-8 to TRBJ2-5; D is perhaps TRBD1 (6 bases). Per germline, CDR1 SGHVS and CDR2 FQNEAQ. Trimming left V 5 bases short and J 5 bases short, with 15 bases between. The CDR3 extends over 14 amino acids. The CDR3 bases are TGTGCCAGCAGCCCCAATAGGACAGTTGAGACCCAGTACTTC. Amino acids: CASSPNRTVETQYF.

This clonotype has ten or more counts. The genes are TRBV6-1 and TRBJ1-5; a possible D gene is TRBD1 (5 bases). CDR3 size: 15 residues. V lost 4 bases, J lost 9 bases, and 19 bases lay in between. CDR1 and CDR2 (germline): MNHNS, SASEGT. CDR3 in DNA: TGTGCCAGCAGTGGCCCCGCGGGGGATACGGCGCCCCAGCATTTT. It translates to CASSGPAGDTAPQHF.

This clonotype showed up many times. The V and J genes are TRBV12-3 or TRBV12-4 and TRBJ2-7; TRBD1 aligns across 9 bases. The CDR3 length is 13 residues. Trimming cost V 6 bases and J 7 bases; bases outside gene matches: 7. CDR3 loop: CASRPQGAGEQYF. In DNA form, the CDR3 reads TGTGCCAGCAGACCACAGGGGGCAGGTGAGCAGTACTTC.

The sample holds a few counts of this clonotype. The rearrangement links TRBV6-4 to TRBJ2-1, with D perhaps TRBD2 (6 bases). The CDR3 extends over 16 amino acids. Trimming cost V 6 bases and J 7 bases, with 22 bases left between them. Germline loops: CDR1 MRHNA, CDR2 SNTAGT. CDR3 sequence reads: CASSSPRGRKENEQFF. CDR3 nucleotides: TGTGCCAGCAGCTCCCCACGTGGGAGGAAAGAAAATGAGCAGTTCTTC.

This clonotype was detected only a few times. The chain carries TRBV18 and TRBJ2-3; 14 positions agree with TRBD2. The J call is doubtful: the DNA matches TRBJ2-1 better. This CDR3 region has 16 residues. Germline V gives CDR1 KGHSH, CDR2 LQKENI. The CDR3 protein is CASSSWTSGGYNEQFF. The CDR3 DNA reads TGTGCCAGCTCATCTTGGACTAGCGGGGGGTACAATGAGCAGTTCTTC.

This clonotype was counted ten times or more. The CDR3 DNA reads TGTGCCAGCAACGATATGAACACTGAAGCTTTCTTT. This encodes CASNDMNTEAFF. The chain links TRBV6-1 to TRBJ1-1, with unresolved D. The CDR3 consists of 12 residues. V gave up 7 bases and J gave up 0 bases, with 6 bases separating them. CDR1 is MNHNS, CDR2 SASEGT, per germline.

This clonotype showed up many times. The chain joins TRBV7-2 to TRBJ2-1; 8 nucleotides match TRBD2. Germline assignment: CDR1 SGHTA and CDR2 FQGNSA. The CDR3 has 15 amino acids. V was pared by 2 bases and J by 3 bases, with 3 bases of the junction left unmatched. CDR3 DNA sequence: TGTGCCAGCAGCTTAATCGGGGGGGACTACAATGAGCAGTTCTTC. Protein: CASSLIGGDYNEQFF.

This clonotype was recorded a few times. This CDR3 is CAVRGTAYEQYF. The CDR3 nucleotides are TGTGCCGTCAGGGGGACAGCCTACGAGCAGTACTTC. V and J are TRBV6-2 or TRBV6-3 and TRBJ2-7; 7 nucleotides match TRBD1. Germline V gives CDR1 MNHEY, CDR2 SVGEGT. The CDR3 is 12 amino acids. Losses at the gene ends were 11 bases for V and 2 bases for J; bases not matched to a gene: 6.

In its sample, this clonotype was seen many times. The chain carries TRBV6-1 and TRBJ2-7; 10 bases align to TRBD2. The CDR3 runs 18 residues. Germline V CDR1 and CDR2: MNHNS, SASEGT. Unmatched junction bases numbered 16, after V lost 6 bases and J lost 2 bases. CDR3 residues: CASRYSTPGLAPAYEQYF. In DNA form, the CDR3 reads TGTGCCAGCAGATATTCCACTCCGGGACTAGCGCCCGCCTACGAGCAGTACTTC.

This clonotype was seen only a few times. One end of the junction is discordant with germline, which a read error may explain. The V gene is TRBV27, the J gene TRBJ1-1, with D maybe TRBD1 (5 bases). Germline-derived CDR1 and CDR2 are MNHEY and SMNVEV (reference sequence). The CDR3 is 13 residues long. As DNA, the CDR3 is TGTGTCAGCAGTCCTACAGGGAACACTGAAGCTTTCTTT. Amino acids: CVSSPTGNTEAFF.

This chain uses TRBV19 with TRBJ2-1; 8 bases line up with TRBD2. J was trimmed by 6 bases and V by 6 bases; bases with no gene match: 7. The germline gives CDR1 LNHDA, CDR2 SQIVND (reference sequence). This CDR3 has 14 residues. Here the CDR3 DNA reads TGTGCCAGTAGCACCGGGACTAGAGGCAATGAGCAGTTCTTC. Translation gives CASSTGTRGNEQFF.

This clonotype has ten or more counts. The chain couples TRBV20-1 to TRBJ1-1; TRBD1 is a possible D gene (5 bases). CDR3 length: 16 amino acids. The V gene's germline CDR1 is DFQATT and CDR2 SNEGSKA (reference sequence). The germline V and J ends were trimmed by 0 bases and 4 bases, with 18 bases remaining between them. CDR3 amino acids: CSARDLLETRGTEAFF. CDR3 nucleotides: TGCAGTGCTAGAGATCTTCTAGAGACTAGGGGCACTGAAGCTTTCTTT.

This clonotype was seen ten or more times. The gene calls are TRBV20-1 and TRBJ2-5; D not certain. The CDR3 loop spans 15 amino acids. V lost 1 base and J lost 1, with 13 bases in between. Germline CDR1 is DFQATT and CDR2 is SNEGSKA (reference sequence). The CDR3 bases are TGCAGTGCTAGAGTTGGGCAGAGCCCCCAAGAGACCCAGTACTTC. Protein sequence: CSARVGQSPQETQYF.